The source of this TCR beta chain is a study of blood T cell repertoires in COVID-19. Looked up from germline, CDR1 is ENHRY and CDR2 is SYGVKD. This CDR3 is 14 amino acids long. Trimming removed 11 bases at V and 7 bases at J, with 20 bases between. Measured with immunoSEQ multiplex PCR; TCRdb has only the in-frame clones, and not every one. Here the sample spans around 260,000 clones, roughly 90% being singletons. It was during active infection that Seattle patients were enrolled and then longitudinally followed. Specimen: peripheral blood. The sequence derives from a woman under 40 with COVID-19, enrolled during active disease. The genes are TRBV10-3 and TRBJ2-2; D possibly corresponds to TRBD1 (8 bases). As DNA, the CDR3 is TGTGCCGCCCGCCCGGACAGGGAGGGCGGGGAGCTGTTTTTT. Its translation: CAARPDREGGELFF.